This entry lists 10 T cell receptor beta chains sequenced from one sample in a study of identical twins (TCRdb year 2016). The library was built by means of 5' RACE. The sample was run on an Illumina HiSeq 2000. TCRdb applied fastp at Q25 and MiXCR to the public reads, then kept only in-frame beta chains. Duplicate CDR3 protein sequences are folded into a single record with the most common DNA and genes. Here the sample has 500,000 to 550,000 distinct CDR3 sequences; 20% to 25% occur a single time. The ten largest account for about 0.93% of the sample. In addition, the sample was reused for a study of T cells expressing NK-cell markers.

Specimen: CD4+ T cells sorted from blood. All receptors come from a woman aged 18-30 years in good health.

The sample holds a few counts of this clonotype. The chain combines TRBV11-3 with TRBJ2-1, with 7 bases fitting TRBD1. J was trimmed by 10 bases and V by 4 bases; bases with no gene match: 10. Germline CDR1 SGHNT, CDR2 YENEEA. This CDR3 is 14 amino acids long. This CDR3 is CASSSTGNWREQFF. The CDR3, as DNA: TGTGCCAGCAGCTCGACAGGGAATTGGCGCGAGCAGTTCTTC. Full variable domain (outside the CDR3, taken from reference TRBV11-3 and TRBJ2-1): EAGVVQSPRYKIIEKKQPVAFWCNPISGHNTLYWYLQNLGQGPELLIRYENEEAVDDSQLPKDRFSAERLKGVDSTLKIQPAELGDSAVYLCASSSTGNWREQFFGPGTRLTVL.

This clonotype was detected many times. The J gene is TRBJ2-7, the V gene TRBV6-5, with a weak D call TRBD2 (5 bases). CDR3 length: 15 amino acids. Germline CDR1 reads MNHEY; CDR2 reads SVGAGI. V shed 2 bases and J shed 5 bases, with 16 bases lying between them. Here the CDR3 reads CASSYGPGGGHEQYF. The CDR3 bases are TGTGCCAGCAGTTACGGCCCGGGCGGCGGGCACGAGCAGTACTTC.

This clonotype turned up a few times. The chain carries TRBV12-3 or TRBV12-4 and TRBJ1-5; the D is unclear. V lost 6 bases and J lost 5, with 20 bases in between. There are 16 residues in the CDR3. The DNA for the CDR3 is TGTGCCAGCAGCCCTAGACTTGTGGGTTTCGATCAGCCCCAGCATTTT. This encodes CASSPRLVGFDQPQHF.

This chain connects TRBV10-2 to TRBJ1-5, with D hard to call. The V end lost 0 bases, the J end lost 4 bases, and 10 bases lay between the germline ends. The CDR3 length is 15 residues. Germline lookup yields CDR1 WSHSY and CDR2 SAAADI. Here the CDR3 DNA reads TGCGCCAGCAGTGAGTCAAGCCCTTTAAATCAGCCCCAGCATTTT. Translating it yields CASSESSPLNQPQHF.

The chain uses TRBV2 and TRBJ2-2, with 11 bases fitting TRBD2. J gave up 5 bases and V 10 bases, and 15 bases lay outside the gene matches. Germline values: CDR1 SNHLY, CDR2 FYNNEI. The CDR3 loop spans 17 amino acids. The DNA of the CDR3 is TGTGCCACCCCGCTGGAACTAGCGGGGGTGTGGACCGGGGAGCTGTTTTTT. It yields the protein CATPLELAGVWTGELFF.

This clonotype occurred a few times. In nucleotides, the CDR3 is TGTGCCAGCAGCTTCGGGGACAGGGGGTTCTACGAGCAGTACTTC. It translates to CASSFGDRGFYEQYF. The chain joins TRBV7-9 to TRBJ2-7; 11 nucleotides agree with TRBD1. The CDR3 is 15 amino acids. CDR1 and CDR2 from the germline V gene are SEHNR and FQNEAQ (reference sequence). Unmatched junction bases numbered 4, after V lost 3 bases and J lost 3 bases.

This chain uses TRBV6-5 with TRBJ2-7, with D tentatively TRBD2 (5 bases). Trimming cost V 2 bases and J 3 bases, with 14 bases left between them. Germline V gene lookup returns CDR1 MNHEY and CDR2 SVGAGI. The CDR3 has 15 amino acids. The DNA for the CDR3 is TGTGCCAGCAGTTACGGGAGCCCACACAGCTACGAGCAGTACTTC. The encoded protein is CASSYGSPHSYEQYF.

J is TRBJ2-5 and V is TRBV10-2; D perhaps matches TRBD2 (6 bases). This CDR3 is built from 15 residues. The germline V gene encodes CDR1 WSHSY and CDR2 SAAADI. Trimming removed 7 bases from V and 5 bases from J, with 20 bases in between. The CDR3 coding sequence is TGCGCCAGCAACGAGTTTAGGAGGGCCTATGAGACCCAGTACTTC. This translates into CASNEFRRAYETQYF.

V gene TRBV12-3 or TRBV12-4 combines with J gene TRBJ2-5; the match to TRBD2 covers 12 bases. V dropped 6 bases and J dropped 5; count of bases not matched to a gene: 7. The CDR3 extends over 15 amino acids. In DNA form, the CDR3 reads TGTGCCAGCAGAAGGACTAGCGGGAATCTCGAGACCCAGTACTTC. Protein: CASRRTSGNLETQYF.

This clonotype came up many times. The rearrangement joins TRBV7-2 to TRBJ1-2; D is undetermined. Germline V CDR1 and CDR2: SGHTA, FQGNSA. This CDR3 is 16 amino acids long. V was cut by 2 bases and J by 0 bases, with 13 bases left in between. The CDR3 coding sequence is TGTGCCAGCAGCTTATCATTGTTTCGTGCTAACTATGGCTACACCTTC. The encoded protein is CASSLSLFRANYGYTF.